This T cell receptor beta chain was sequenced for a study of cytomegalovirus exposure and HLA in healthy donors. Study information: A later analysis reported the same platform for the roughly 120 validation repertoires and the roughly 700 first-cohort repertoires.

Profiling relied on immunoSEQ multiplex PCR, and the TCRdb table lists in-frame clones only, not all of them. The data hold fewer than 150,000 clones, with roughly nine tenths observed a single time. Separate from the roughly 700-subject first cohort was the roughly 130-subject validation cohort, to which the donors belonged. This clone was observed once. Its antigen remains unknown. The V gene's germline CDR1 is LNHNV and CDR2 YYDKDF (reference sequence). Trimming left V 5 bases short and J 4 bases short, with 15 bases between. CDR3 length: 16 residues. Overall study findings and caveats: There were a few CMV-associated chains whose specificity for CMV antigens was confirmed in vitro.

This chain uses TRBV15 with TRBJ2-6; weak D call: TRBD1 (5 bases). Sequenced: PBMCs. The source of this sequence is a man in his late teens or twenties in good health and CMV-seropositive. Here the CDR3 DNA reads TGTGCCACCAGCCCTACGTCAGACAGCGGGGCCAACGTCCTGACTTTC. This translates into CATSPTSDSGANVLTF.